This TCR beta chain was profiled in a study of CD8 T cells in Susac syndrome. The V gene's germline CDR1 is MNHEY and CDR2 SVGAGI. This CDR3 is built from 13 residues. Trimming stripped 7 bases from V and 1 base from J, with 10 bases between. Random hexamers primed reverse transcription of about 0.45 to 1 ug RNA. Amplification of the TCR beta CDR3 was carried out by immunoSEQ multiplex PCR, which spanned a total of 54 Vbeta and 13 Jbeta segments. TCRdb passed the immunoSEQ multiplex PCR reads through MiXCR, listing each CDR3 protein once. The sample comprises under 150,000 distinct CDR3 sequences, approximately 89% of which are singletons, and around 0.24% rests with the top ten. TCR beta was sequenced from blood CD8+ and CD4+ T cells. Control patients had untreated stable or active relapsing-remitting multiple sclerosis by revised McDonald criteria. Negative isolation yielded CD8+ and CD4+ T cells; FACS enriched TEMRA cells.

This sequence joins TRBV6-5 and TRBJ1-1; TRBD1 is a possible D gene (6 bases). The sequence was collected from a human donor with multiple sclerosis. Sample: CD8+ T cells from PBMCs. The CDR3 DNA reads as TGTGCCAGCACCCAGACAGGGAACACTGAAGCTTTCTTT. This translates into CASTQTGNTEAFF.